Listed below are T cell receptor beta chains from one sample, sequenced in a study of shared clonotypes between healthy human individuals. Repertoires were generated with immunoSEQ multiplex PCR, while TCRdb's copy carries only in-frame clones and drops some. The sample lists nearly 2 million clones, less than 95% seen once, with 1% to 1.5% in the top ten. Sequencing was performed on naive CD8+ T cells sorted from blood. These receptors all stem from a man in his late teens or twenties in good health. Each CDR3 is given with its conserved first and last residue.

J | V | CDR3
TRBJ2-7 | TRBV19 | CASSMGTGGDDYEQYF
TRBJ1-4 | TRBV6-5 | CASRDGTTTNEKLFF
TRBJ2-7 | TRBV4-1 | CASSQDHRPYEQYF
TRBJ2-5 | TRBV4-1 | CASSSGTGGEETQYF
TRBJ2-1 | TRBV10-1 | CASSESPAGVAYNEQFF
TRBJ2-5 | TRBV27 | CASVSERGETQYF
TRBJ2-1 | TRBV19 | CASSPYDSRDEQFF
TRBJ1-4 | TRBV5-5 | CASSFGQGLDEKLFF
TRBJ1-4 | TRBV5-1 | CASRRTGGDEKLFF
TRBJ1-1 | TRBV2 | CASSEAGHTEAFF
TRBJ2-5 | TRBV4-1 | CASSPASGGQETQYF
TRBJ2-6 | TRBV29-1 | CSVVYSGANVLTF
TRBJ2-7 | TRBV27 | CASSLLGAGGLNEQYF
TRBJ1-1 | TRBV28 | CASSLSGDSSQNTEAFF
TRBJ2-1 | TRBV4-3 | CASSSGLADNEQFF
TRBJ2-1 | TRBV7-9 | CASRPEGGAYNEQFF
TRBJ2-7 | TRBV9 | CASSVGGEDEQYF
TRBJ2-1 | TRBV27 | CASSLSVSGAFYNEQFF
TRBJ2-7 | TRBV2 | CASSLQGALSSYEQYF
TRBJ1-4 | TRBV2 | CASSEGGAPNEKLFF
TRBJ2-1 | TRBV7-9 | CASSPTPKPYNEQFF